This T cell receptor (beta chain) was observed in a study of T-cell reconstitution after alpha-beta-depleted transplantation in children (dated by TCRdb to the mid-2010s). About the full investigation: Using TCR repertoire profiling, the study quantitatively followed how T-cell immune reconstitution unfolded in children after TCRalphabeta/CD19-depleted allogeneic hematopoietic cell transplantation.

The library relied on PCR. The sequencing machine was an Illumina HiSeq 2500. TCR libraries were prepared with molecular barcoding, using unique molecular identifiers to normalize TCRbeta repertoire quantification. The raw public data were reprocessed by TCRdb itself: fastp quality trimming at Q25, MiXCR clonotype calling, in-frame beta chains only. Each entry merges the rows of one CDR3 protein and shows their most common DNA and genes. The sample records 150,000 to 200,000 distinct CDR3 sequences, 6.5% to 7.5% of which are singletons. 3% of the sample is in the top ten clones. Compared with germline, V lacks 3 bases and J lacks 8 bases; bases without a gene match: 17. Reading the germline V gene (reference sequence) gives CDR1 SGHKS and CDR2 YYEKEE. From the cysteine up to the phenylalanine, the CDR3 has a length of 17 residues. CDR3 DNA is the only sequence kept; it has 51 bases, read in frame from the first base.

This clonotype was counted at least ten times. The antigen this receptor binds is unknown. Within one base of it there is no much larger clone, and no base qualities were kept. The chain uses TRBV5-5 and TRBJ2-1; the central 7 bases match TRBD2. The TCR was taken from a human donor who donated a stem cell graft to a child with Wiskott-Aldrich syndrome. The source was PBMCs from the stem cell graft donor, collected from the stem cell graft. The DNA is TGTGCCAGCAGCTCGAAGGGAGGGGACGGGAGGCGCGATGAGCAGTTCTTC. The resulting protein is CASSSKGGDGRRDEQFF.